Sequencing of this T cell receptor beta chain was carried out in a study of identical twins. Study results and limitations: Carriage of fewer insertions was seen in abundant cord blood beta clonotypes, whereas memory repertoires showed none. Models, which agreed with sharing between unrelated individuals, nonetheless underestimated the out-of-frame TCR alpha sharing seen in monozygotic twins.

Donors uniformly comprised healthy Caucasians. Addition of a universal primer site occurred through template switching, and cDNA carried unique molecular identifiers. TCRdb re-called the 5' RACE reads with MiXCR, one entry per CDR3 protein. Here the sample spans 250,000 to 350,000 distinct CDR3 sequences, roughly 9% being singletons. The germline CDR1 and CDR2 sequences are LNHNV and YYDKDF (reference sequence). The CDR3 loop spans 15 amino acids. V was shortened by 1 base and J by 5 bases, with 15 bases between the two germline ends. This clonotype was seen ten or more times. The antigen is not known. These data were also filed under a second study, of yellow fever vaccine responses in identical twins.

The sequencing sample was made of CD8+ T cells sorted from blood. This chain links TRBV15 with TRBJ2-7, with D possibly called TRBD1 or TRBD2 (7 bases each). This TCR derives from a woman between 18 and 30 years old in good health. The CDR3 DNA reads TGTGCCACCAGCAGAGCGCAGGGGGAGGGACACGAGCAGTACTTC. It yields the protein CATSRAQGEGHEQYF.